This T cell receptor (beta chain) was documented in a study of blood T cell repertoires in COVID-19. Looking at the study overall: The samples span acute and convalescent COVID-19 from the United States, Italy and Spain.

Trimming took off 6 bases at V and 0 bases at J, with 17 bases between the two ends. Germline V CDR1 and CDR2: MNHEY, SVGEGT. The CDR3 extends over 16 amino acids. The data were produced by immunoSEQ multiplex PCR, yet TCRdb's version contains in-frame clones alone and is incomplete. The sample consists of about 15,000 clones, 75% to 90% of them appearing once. This sequence joins TRBV6-2 or TRBV6-3 and TRBJ1-1; no clear D gene. This TCR derives from a human donor in a cohort sampled during active COVID-19. What was sequenced was peripheral blood. CDR3 amino acids: CASSIGKLNMNTEAFF. The CDR3 DNA follows: TGTGCCAGCAGCATCGGGAAACTAAACATGAACACTGAAGCTTTCTTT.